This TCR beta chain was profiled in a study of OX40 agonist ivuxolimab in advanced cancers. Study-level information: Patients with hepatocellular carcinoma, melanoma, renal cell or head and neck cancer made up the dose-escalation patients.

V lost 4 bases to trimming and J lost 10 bases, with 17 bases between them. The CDR3 spans 13 residues. In germline, CDR1 is SGHRS, CDR2 YFSETQ. Repertoires were generated with immunoSEQ multiplex PCR, while TCRdb's copy carries only in-frame clones and drops some. Found here are roughly 61,000 clones, around four fifths of them singletons; the top ten hold over 0.6%. A history of autoimmune disease or systemic immunosuppression excluded patients. Blood got drawn at baseline, again on cycle 4 day 1, and then on cycle 7 day 1. Sequencing used CD4+ or CD8+ T cells sorted from blood, obtained in a trial of the OX40 agonist ivuxolimab. The TCR comes from an adult with an advanced solid tumor such as melanoma, head and neck, liver or kidney cancer. The rearrangement uses TRBV5-1 and TRBJ1-2, with D hard to call. CDR3 DNA sequence: TGCGCCAGCAGCCCCGGACGGCAGTCGGACTACACCTTC. Translation gives CASSPGRQSDYTF.